The 22 T cell receptor beta chains below come from one sample, sequenced in a study of response to subunit inactivated influenza vaccine. TCRdb reprocessed the RT-PCR reads with MiXCR, giving one entry per CDR3 protein. The sample records hundreds of thousands of distinct CDR3 sequences, approximately 15% being singletons. Sequencing was performed on CD4+ T cells sorted from PBMCs, taken roughly 24 months after vaccination. These receptors all come from a man aged 45 to 75 who received an inactivated influenza vaccine.

For this clonotype: A much larger clone lies a single base off, so this may be a read error. CDR3 nucleotide sequence: TGCTGTGCTAGAGATCTCCGGGGACTAGCGGGAGTGATTGAGCAGTTCTTC. It yields the protein CCARDLRGLAGVIEQFF. This chain links TRBV20-1 with TRBJ2-1; 14 bases fit TRBD2. There are 17 residues in the CDR3. The germline gives CDR1 DFQATT, CDR2 SNEGSKA (reference sequence).

This clonotype turned up a few times. The chain links TRBV29-1 to TRBJ2-7; 10 positions match TRBD2. The junction had 12 bases not matched to a gene; V was cut back by 4 bases and J by 6 bases. Germline CDR1 and CDR2: SQVTM and ANQGSEA. The CDR3 loop spans 15 amino acids. CDR3 nucleotides: TGCAGCGTTGGATCTAGCGGGAGTAGTTCCACCGAGCAGTACTTC. Protein product: CSVGSSGSSSTEQYF.

This clonotype was detected only a few times. This sequence joins TRBV29-1 and TRBJ2-3; D assignment may be TRBD1 or TRBD2 (5 bases each). Germline CDR1 reads SQVTM; CDR2 reads ANQGSEA. The CDR3 loop spans 14 amino acids. V lost 5 bases to trimming and J lost 8 bases, with 20 bases between them. The CDR3 sequence: CSVLRGGGLTTQYF. The CDR3 nucleotides are TGCAGCGTTCTTAGGGGTGGCGGGCTGACTACGCAGTATTTT.

This clonotype was seen a handful of times. The CDR3 coding sequence is TGTGCCAGCAGTTTAGGAAACGCGAACACTGAAGCTTTCTTT. Amino acids: CASSLGNANTEAFF. The chain employs TRBV12-3 or TRBV12-4 and TRBJ1-1; D unclear. V lost 1 base and J 1 base, leaving 7 bases between the germline ends. CDR3 length: 14 amino acids.

Ten or more counts support this clonotype. In nucleotides, the CDR3 is TGCGCCAGCAGCCAACAGGGTGGAAGCTACACCTTC. Translated: CASSQQGGSYTF. V gene TRBV4-3 combines with J gene TRBJ1-2; TRBD1 is a possible D gene (5 bases). The CDR3 is 12 amino acids. V gave up 2 bases and J gave up 9 bases, with 10 bases separating them. Germline V CDR1 and CDR2: LGHNA, YSLEER.

The rearrangement links TRBV10-3 to TRBJ1-5; 8 bases map to TRBD1. Trimming took 7 bases from V and 6 from J; bases not matched to a gene: 8. In germline, CDR1 is ENHRY, CDR2 SYGVKD. The CDR3 totals 14 residues. CDR3 DNA sequence: TGTGCCATCATCAGACAGGGGTTGGTTCAGCCCCAGCATTTT. It is translated as CAIIRQGLVQPQHF.

In this sample, this clonotype turned up a few times. This chain joins TRBV5-1 and TRBJ2-2; tentatively, D is TRBD1 (5 bases). This CDR3 region has 15 residues. Germline V gene lookup returns CDR1 SGHRS and CDR2 YFSETQ. V lost 0 bases, J lost 7 bases, and 13 bases lay in between. In DNA form, the CDR3 reads TGCGCCAGCAGCTTGGTTGGCCAGGGTAACGGGGAGCTGTTTTTT. It is translated as CASSLVGQGNGELFF.

This clonotype was picked up a small number of times. The V and J genes are TRBV12-3 or TRBV12-4 and TRBJ2-1; 7 bases map to TRBD2. CDR3 length: 15 residues. V was pared by 6 bases and J by 0 bases, with 5 bases of the junction left unmatched. The CDR3 spells CASRYSSGSYNEQFF. The CDR3 DNA follows: TGTGCCAGCAGGTACTCTAGCGGCTCCTACAATGAGCAGTTCTTC.

This clonotype was seen only a few times. This chain connects TRBV6-2 or TRBV6-3 to TRBJ2-7, with 11 bases fitting TRBD2. Unmatched junction bases numbered 12, after V lost 6 bases and J lost 11 bases. Germline V gene lookup returns CDR1 MNHEY and CDR2 SVGEGT. The CDR3 covers 14 residues. This chain's CDR3 is CASRTGTSGGQKYF. CDR3 DNA sequence: TGTGCCAGCAGAACCGGGACTAGCGGCGGGCAGAAGTACTTC.

This chain connects TRBV4-1 to TRBJ2-1; TRBD2 aligns across 8 bases. Trimming cost V 4 bases and J 5 bases; bases outside gene matches: 13. The CDR3 runs 17 residues. CDR1 is MGHRA and CDR2 is YSYEKL in the germline V gene. The CDR3 reads CASSLSWVGGDNNEQFF. CDR3 DNA: TGCGCCAGCAGCCTCTCCTGGGTCGGGGGGGATAACAATGAGCAGTTCTTC.

This chain joins TRBV20-1 and TRBJ2-5, with D uncertain. Germline CDR1 is DFQATT and CDR2 is SNEGSKA (reference sequence). The CDR3 runs 17 residues. With 0 bases removed from V and 4 bases from J, the gap between germline ends came to 21 bases. The CDR3 DNA follows: TGCAGTGCTAGAGATGTGAAGGGTTTCCTGTCCCCAGAGACCCAGTACTTC. This gives the protein CSARDVKGFLSPETQYF.

The sample holds many counts of this clonotype. This rearrangement joins TRBV10-3 to TRBJ2-2, with a tentative D call TRBD1 (5 bases). Trimming left V 3 bases short and J 0 bases short, with 5 bases between. The CDR3 consists of 14 residues. Per the germline V gene, CDR1 is ENHRY and CDR2 is SYGVKD. CDR3 sequence: CAISDRANTGELFF. The CDR3, as DNA: TGTGCCATCAGTGACAGGGCGAACACCGGGGAGCTGTTTTTT.

This clonotype turned up a few times. V gene TRBV15 combines with J gene TRBJ2-1; no clear D. Germline CDR1 reads LNHNV; CDR2 reads YYDKDF (reference sequence). CDR3 size: 14 residues. V gave up 4 bases and J gave up 8 bases, with 15 bases separating them. The DNA for the CDR3 is TGTGCCACCAGCATCGAACCCCGTAGGCATGAGCAGTTCTTC. Its protein product is CATSIEPRRHEQFF.

A few counts support this clonotype. This chain connects TRBV6-1 to TRBJ1-4, with 8 nucleotides matching TRBD1. Losses at the gene ends were 4 bases for V and 2 bases for J; bases not matched to a gene: 12. Germline lookup yields CDR1 MNHNS and CDR2 SASEGT. This CDR3 comprises 18 residues. Here the CDR3 reads CASSGAGIRQGTNEKLFF. The DNA for the CDR3 is TGTGCCAGCAGTGGAGCAGGGATTCGACAGGGGACTAATGAAAAACTGTTTTTT.

This clonotype was detected a few times. This chain's CDR3 is CASSRLMEGIYF. The CDR3 coding sequence is TGTGCCAGCAGCCGCCTTATGGAGGGCATATATTTT. The J gene is TRBJ1-3, the V gene TRBV7-8; D gene uncertain. CDR1 is SGHVS and CDR2 is FQNEAQ in the germline V gene. With 5 bases removed from V and 12 bases from J, the gap between germline ends came to 14 bases. The CDR3 is 12 amino acids.

This clonotype was seen a handful of times. The chain combines TRBV28 with TRBJ2-5; 8 bases agree with TRBD2. From germline, CDR1 is MDHEN and CDR2 SYDVKM. The CDR3 runs to 15 residues. J gave up 3 bases and V 7 bases, and 10 bases lay outside the gene matches. CDR3 nucleotides: TGTGCCAGCAACAGTAGGGCGGGAGGTGAAGAGACCCAGTACTTC. Amino acids: CASNSRAGGEETQYF.

This clonotype was recorded a few times. The chain has TRBV20-1 and TRBJ1-1, with D perhaps matching TRBD1 (6 bases). This CDR3 has 13 residues. Germline V lookup: CDR1 DFQATT, CDR2 SNEGSKA (reference sequence). The ends were cut back, 4 bases at V and 1 base at J, with 10 bases in the middle. In nucleotides, the CDR3 is TGCAGTGCTACTTTAGGGGGGAACACTGAAGCTTTCTTT. It codes for CSATLGGNTEAFF.

This clonotype was seen many times. This chain connects TRBV12-3 or TRBV12-4 to TRBJ2-2; 7 nucleotides line up with TRBD1. V lost 5 bases, J lost 6 bases, and 3 bases stayed unmatched. This CDR3 is 13 amino acids long. CDR3 amino acids: CASSTTGSGELFF. The CDR3 DNA reads TGTGCCAGCAGTACGACAGGGTCCGGGGAGCTGTTTTTT.

The chain is built from TRBV12-3 or TRBV12-4 and TRBJ2-4; D is perhaps TRBD1 (5 bases). There are 14 residues in the CDR3. The ends were cut back, 7 bases at V and 6 bases at J, with 16 bases in the middle. CDR3 sequence: CASTEGVFGNIQYF. The CDR3, as DNA: TGTGCCAGCACCGAAGGGGTATTCGGAAACATTCAGTACTTC.

There are many counts of this clonotype. V is TRBV24-1 and J is TRBJ2-1; D unresolved. V dropped 1 base and J dropped 10 bases, with 13 bases sitting between them. Looked up from germline, CDR1 is KGHDR and CDR2 is SFDVKD. This CDR3 spans 14 amino acids. This CDR3 reads CATSDFDRSTEQFF. The CDR3 DNA is TGTGCCACCAGTGATTTTGATAGATCGACGGAGCAGTTCTTC.

The chain is built from TRBV11-2 and TRBJ2-7; 7 bases are shared with TRBD2. This CDR3 comprises 15 residues. The ends lost 5 bases at V and 0 bases at J; junction bases unmatched: 7. Germline CDR1 reads SGHAT; CDR2 reads FQNNGV. The CDR3: CASSRPGLSSYEQYF. The DNA of the CDR3 is TGTGCCAGCAGCAGGCCGGGACTAAGCTCCTACGAGCAGTACTTC.

Only a few counts were recorded for this clonotype. An end of the junction differs from the germline gene, which may be a read error. This chain links TRBV7-6 with TRBJ1-1; D unresolved. This CDR3 is built from 13 residues. The germline V gene has CDR1 SGHVS and CDR2 FNYEAQ. DNA of the CDR3: TGTGCCAGCAGCTCAAGGACGAACTCTGAAGCTTTCTTT. Its translation: CASSSRTNSEAFF.